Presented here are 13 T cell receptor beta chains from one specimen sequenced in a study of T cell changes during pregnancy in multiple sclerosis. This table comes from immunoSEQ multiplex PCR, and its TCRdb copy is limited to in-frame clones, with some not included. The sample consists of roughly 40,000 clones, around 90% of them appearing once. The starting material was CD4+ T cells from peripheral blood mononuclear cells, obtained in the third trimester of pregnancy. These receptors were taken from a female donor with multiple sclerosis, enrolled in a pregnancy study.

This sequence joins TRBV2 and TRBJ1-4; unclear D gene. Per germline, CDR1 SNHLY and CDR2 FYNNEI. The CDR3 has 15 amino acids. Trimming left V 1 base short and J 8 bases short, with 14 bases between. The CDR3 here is CASSEDERVWEKLFF. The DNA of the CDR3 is TGTGCCAGCAGTGAAGATGAGAGAGTTTGGGAAAAACTGTTTTTT.

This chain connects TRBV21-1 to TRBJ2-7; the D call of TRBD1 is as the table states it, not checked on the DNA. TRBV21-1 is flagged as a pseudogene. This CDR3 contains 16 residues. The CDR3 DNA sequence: TGTGCCAGCAGCAAACTTCTGACAGGGCGTAGCTACGAGCAGTACTTC. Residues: CASSKLLTGRSYEQYF.

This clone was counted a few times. The CDR3 region is CASTPRPGGYEQYF. The CDR3 bases are TGTGCCAGCACCCCTCGTCCCGGCGGGTACGAGCAGTACTTC. This chain links TRBV2 with TRBJ2-7, with a possible D match to TRBD2 (5 bases). The germline CDR1 and CDR2 sequences are SNHLY and FYNNEI. V was pared by 7 bases and J by 4 bases, with 17 bases between. The CDR3 loop spans 14 amino acids. The complete variable domain, with remaining parts taken from reference TRBV2 and TRBJ2-7, reads EPEVTQTPSHQVTQMGQEVILRCVPISNHLYFYWYRQILGQKVEFLVSFYNNEISEKSEIFDDQFSVERPDGSNFTLKIRSTKLEDSAMYFCASTPRPGGYEQYFGPGTRLTVT.

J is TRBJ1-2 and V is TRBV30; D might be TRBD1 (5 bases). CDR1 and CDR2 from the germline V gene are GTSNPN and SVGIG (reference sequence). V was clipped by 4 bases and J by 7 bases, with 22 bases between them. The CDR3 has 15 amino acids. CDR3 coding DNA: TGTGCCTGGATCCTACCGCGGGCGGGGCTCGGTGGCTACACCTTC. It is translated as CAWILPRAGLGGYTF.

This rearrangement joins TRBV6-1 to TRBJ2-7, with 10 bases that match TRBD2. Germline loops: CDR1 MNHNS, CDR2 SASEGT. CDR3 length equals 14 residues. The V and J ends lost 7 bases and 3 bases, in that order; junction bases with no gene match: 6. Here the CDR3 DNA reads TGTGCCAGCACCTCCGGGACTAGCGTCTACGAGCAGTACTTC. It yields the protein CASTSGTSVYEQYF.

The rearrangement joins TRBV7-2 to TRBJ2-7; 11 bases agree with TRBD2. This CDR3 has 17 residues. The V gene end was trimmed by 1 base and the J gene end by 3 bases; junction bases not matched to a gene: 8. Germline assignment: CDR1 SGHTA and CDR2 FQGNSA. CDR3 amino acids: CASSLESSGRTYYEQYF. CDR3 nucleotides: TGTGCCAGCAGCTTAGAGTCTAGCGGGAGGACATACTACGAGCAGTACTTC.

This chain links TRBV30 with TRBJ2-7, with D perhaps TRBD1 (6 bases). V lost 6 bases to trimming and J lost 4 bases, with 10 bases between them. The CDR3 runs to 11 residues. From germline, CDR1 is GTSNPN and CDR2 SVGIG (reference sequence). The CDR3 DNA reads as TGTGCCTGTAAACAGGGATACGAGCAGTACTTC. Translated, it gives CACKQGYEQYF.

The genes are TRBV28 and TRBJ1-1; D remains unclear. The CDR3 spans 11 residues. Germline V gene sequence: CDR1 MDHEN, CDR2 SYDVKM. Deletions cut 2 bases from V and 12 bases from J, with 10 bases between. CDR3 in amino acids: CASSLQADPFF. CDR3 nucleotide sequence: TGTGCCAGCAGTTTACAGGCAGATCCTTTCTTT.

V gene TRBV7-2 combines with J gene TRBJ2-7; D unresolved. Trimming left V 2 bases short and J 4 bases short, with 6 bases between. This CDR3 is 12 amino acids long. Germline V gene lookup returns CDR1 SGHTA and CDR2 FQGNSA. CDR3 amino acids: CASSLTRYEQYF. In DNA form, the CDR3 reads TGTGCCAGCAGCTTAACGAGGTACGAGCAGTACTTC.

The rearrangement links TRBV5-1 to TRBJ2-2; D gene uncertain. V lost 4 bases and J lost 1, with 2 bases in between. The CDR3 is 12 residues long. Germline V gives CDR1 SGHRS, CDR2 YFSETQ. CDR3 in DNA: TGCGCCAGCAGCCTGAACACCGGGGAGCTGTTTTTT. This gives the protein CASSLNTGELFF. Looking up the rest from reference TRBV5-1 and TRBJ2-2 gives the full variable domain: KAGVTQTPRYLIKTRGQQVTLSCSPISGHRSVSWYQQTPGQGLQFLFEYFSETQRNKGNFPGRFSGRQFSNSRSEMNVSTLELGDSALYLCASSLNTGELFFGEGSRLTVL.

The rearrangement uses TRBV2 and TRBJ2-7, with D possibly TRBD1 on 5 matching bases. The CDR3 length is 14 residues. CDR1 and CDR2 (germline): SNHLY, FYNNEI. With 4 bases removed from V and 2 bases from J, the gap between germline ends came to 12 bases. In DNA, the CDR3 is TGTGCCAGCAGTGCGACGGACAACACCTACGAGCAGTACTTC. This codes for CASSATDNTYEQYF.

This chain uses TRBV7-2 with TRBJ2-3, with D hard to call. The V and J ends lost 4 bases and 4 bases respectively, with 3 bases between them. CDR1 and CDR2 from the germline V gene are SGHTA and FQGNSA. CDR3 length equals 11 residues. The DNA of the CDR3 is TGTGCCAGCAGCTCATCAGATACGCAGTATTTT. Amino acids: CASSSSDTQYF.

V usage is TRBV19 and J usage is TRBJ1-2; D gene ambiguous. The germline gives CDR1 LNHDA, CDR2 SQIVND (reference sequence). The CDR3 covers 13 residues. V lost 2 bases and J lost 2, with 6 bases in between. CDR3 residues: CASSINGNYGYTF. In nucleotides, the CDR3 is TGTGCCAGTAGTATAAACGGGAACTATGGCTACACCTTC.